This T cell receptor (beta chain) was sequenced for a study of T-cell reconstitution after alpha-beta-depleted transplantation in children. Unique molecular identifiers were built into the TCRbeta library. Each CDR3 protein is one row after TCRdb ran MiXCR on the PCR reads. This sample yields about 610,000 distinct CDR3 sequences, of which roughly 10% are seen a single time; 4% belongs to the top ten. Germline V lookup: CDR1 SGHTA, CDR2 FQGNSA. V lost 1 base and J lost 1, with 14 bases in between. The CDR3 runs to 17 residues. This clonotype was seen a few times. The clonotype comes from a human donor who donated a stem cell graft to a child with acute myeloid leukemia. The source was PBMCs from the stem cell graft donor, collected from the stem cell graft. This chain links TRBV7-2 with TRBJ1-5, with D possibly TRBD1 on 6 matching bases. The chain's CDR3 is CASSLGWGGRSNQPQHF. The DNA of the CDR3 is TGTGCCAGCAGCTTAGGATGGGGGGGGCGAAGCAATCAGCCCCAGCATTTT.